A single sample is the source of the 9 T cell receptor beta chains below, sequenced in a study of early T cells in non-severe SARS-CoV-2 infection (dated by TCRdb to the early 2020s). The method behind the library was 5' RACE. Instrument used: NextSeq 500. Through fastp at Q25 and MiXCR, TCRdb rebuilt clones from the public reads, retaining in-frame beta chains. Rows are unified per CDR3 protein, each entry keeping the most common DNA and genes. Present in this sample are about 52,000 distinct CDR3 sequences, under 8.5% of which were seen just once. The ten largest clones capture about 4.2% of the sample. Material: whole blood. All receptors come from an adult who was a healthcare worker with PCR-confirmed SARS-CoV-2 infection or an uninfected control (not recorded which).

This chain connects TRBV12-5 to TRBJ1-2; tentatively, D is TRBD1 (6 bases). Germline-derived CDR1 and CDR2 are LGHNT and FRNRAP. V lost 2 bases, J lost 6 bases, and 10 bases lay in between. The CDR3 extends over 13 amino acids. In DNA, the CDR3 is TGTGCTAGTGGTTTGCCTAGGACAGATGGCTACACCTTC. Translated, it gives CASGLPRTDGYTF.

This sequence joins TRBV7-7 and TRBJ2-2; D possibly uses TRBD1 or TRBD2 (6 bases each). V lost 1 base, J lost 3 bases, and 21 bases lay in between. CDR1 SSHAT and CDR2 FNYEAQ come from the germline V gene (reference sequence). This CDR3 contains 19 residues. CDR3 residues: CASSLGPGATLRDTGELFF. CDR3 coding DNA: TGTGCCAGCAGCTTAGGGCCGGGGGCGACCCTGCGCGACACCGGGGAGCTGTTTTTT.

This clonotype was observed at least ten times. The rearrangement joins TRBV3-1 to TRBJ2-7, with D perhaps TRBD2 (5 bases). Trimming shortened V by 4 bases and J by 4 bases, and 8 bases separated the two germline ends. Per germline, CDR1 LGHDT and CDR2 YNNKEL (reference sequence). The CDR3 is 12 amino acids. The CDR3 sequence: CASSRGGYEQYF. CDR3 in DNA: TGTGCCAGCAGCCGAGGAGGATACGAGCAGTACTTC.

The rearrangement joins TRBV4-1 to TRBJ2-3, with unresolved D. Per germline, CDR1 MGHRA and CDR2 YSYEKL. The CDR3 is 13 amino acids. V was trimmed by 1 base and J by 1 base, leaving 3 bases between them. The CDR3 coding sequence is TGCGCCAGCAGCCAAGCGGGCACAGATACGCAGTATTTT. Its translation: CASSQAGTDTQYF.

The sample holds many counts of this clonotype. In nucleotides, the CDR3 is TGTGCCAGCAGTCACCGGGACAGAAGTTCACCCCTCCACTTT. As protein: CASSHRDRSSPLHF. The chain links TRBV28 to TRBJ1-6; TRBD1 matches at 7 bases. Trimming took 5 bases from V and 9 from J; bases not matched to a gene: 7. The CDR3 contains 14 residues. CDR1 and CDR2 (germline): MDHEN, SYDVKM.

This clonotype was observed a handful of times. CDR3 in DNA: TGCGCCAGCAGCTTGGCCGCGTTGAGCCAAGAGACCCAGTACTTC. Translated: CASSLAALSQETQYF. The rearrangement joins TRBV5-1 to TRBJ2-5, with D hard to call. CDR3 length: 15 residues. Trimming shortened V by 0 bases and J by 1 base, and 10 bases separated the two germline ends. Germline lookup yields CDR1 SGHRS and CDR2 YFSETQ.

This clonotype came up many times. This chain connects TRBV6-2 or TRBV6-3 to TRBJ2-2; D is possibly TRBD2 (6 bases). Germline CDR1 reads MNHEY; CDR2 reads SVGEGT. V gave up 2 bases and J gave up 4 bases, with 20 bases separating them. The CDR3 has 18 amino acids. In DNA, the CDR3 is TGTGCCAGCAGTTACGACGCCCTACTAGCCGATTCCACCGGGGAGCTGTTTTTT. This gives the protein CASSYDALLADSTGELFF.

This clonotype was observed many times. The chain couples TRBV27 to TRBJ2-7, with TRBD2 matching 13 bases. The CDR3 contains 15 residues. Germline trimming cut 6 bases from V and 3 bases from J; bases unmatched to any gene: 5. Germline values: CDR1 MNHEY, CDR2 SMNVEV (reference sequence). CDR3 amino acids: CASRQGLAGIYEQYF. For the CDR3, the DNA is TGTGCCAGCAGGCAGGGACTAGCGGGGATCTACGAGCAGTACTTC.

This clonotype was seen many times. The chain couples TRBV6-1 to TRBJ1-3; 8 nucleotides line up with TRBD1. J was trimmed by 4 bases and V by 5 bases; bases with no gene match: 4. The CDR3 is 14 amino acids. Germline CDR1 and CDR2: MNHNS and SASEGT. CDR3 sequence: CASSLDRAGNTIYF. CDR3 bases: TGTGCCAGCAGTCTGGACAGGGCGGGAAACACCATATATTTT.